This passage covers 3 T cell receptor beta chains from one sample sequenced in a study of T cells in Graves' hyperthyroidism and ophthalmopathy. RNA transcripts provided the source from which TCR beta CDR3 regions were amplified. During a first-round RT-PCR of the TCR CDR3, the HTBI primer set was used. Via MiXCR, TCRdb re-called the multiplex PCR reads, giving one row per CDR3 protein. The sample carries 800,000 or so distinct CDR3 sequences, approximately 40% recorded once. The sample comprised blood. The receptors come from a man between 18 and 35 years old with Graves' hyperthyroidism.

This chain's CDR3 is CASSQNLNQETQYF. In DNA, the CDR3 is TGTGCCAGCAGCCAAAATCTTAACCAAGAGACCCAGTACTTC. The rearrangement uses TRBV14 and TRBJ2-5; D call uncertain. The CDR3 totals 14 residues. The V gene's germline CDR1 is SGHDN and CDR2 FVKESK. The V and J ends lost 2 bases and 0 bases respectively, with 7 bases between them. The variable domain in full, with the rest retrieved from reference TRBV14 and TRBJ2-5, is EAGVTQFPSHSVIEKGQTVTLRCDPISGHDNLYWYRRVMGKEIKFLLHFVKESKQDESGMPNNRFLAERTGGTYSTLKVQPAELEDSGVYFCASSQNLNQETQYFGPGTRLLVL.

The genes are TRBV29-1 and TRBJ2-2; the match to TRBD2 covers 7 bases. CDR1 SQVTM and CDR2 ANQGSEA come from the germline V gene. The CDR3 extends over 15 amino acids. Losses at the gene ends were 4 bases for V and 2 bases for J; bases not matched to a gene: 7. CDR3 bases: TGCAGCGTTGGGGGAGGCGGGGGTAACACCGGGGAGCTGTTTTTT. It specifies CSVGGGGGNTGELFF.

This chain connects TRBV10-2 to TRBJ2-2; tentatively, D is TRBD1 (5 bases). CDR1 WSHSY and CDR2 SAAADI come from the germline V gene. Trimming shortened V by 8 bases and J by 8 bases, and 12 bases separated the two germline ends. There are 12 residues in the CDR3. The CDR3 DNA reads TGCGCCAGCCAAGGCAGGACAGGGGAGCTGTTTTTT. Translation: CASQGRTGELFF.